The next 6 T cell receptor beta chains were all read from a single sample in a study of blood T cell repertoires in COVID-19. Repertoires were generated with immunoSEQ multiplex PCR, while TCRdb's copy carries only in-frame clones and drops some. The sample contains about 160,000 clones, approximately 84% of which appear only once. Specimen: PBMCs or T cells enriched from blood (not recorded which). The receptor source for this set is a middle-aged woman with acute COVID-19.

A single count supports this clone. The chain recombines TRBV18 with TRBJ2-4; 9 positions match TRBD2. V dropped 6 bases and J dropped 0; count of bases not matched to a gene: 15. The CDR3 is 19 residues long. Germline assignment: CDR1 KGHSH and CDR2 LQKENI. CDR3: CASSLASGRPDLAKNIQYF. In DNA form, the CDR3 reads TGTGCCAGCTCCTTAGCCAGCGGGAGGCCGGACTTAGCCAAAAACATTCAGTACTTC.

The chain recombines TRBV29-1 with TRBJ2-1; 7 bases are shared with TRBD2. There are 14 residues in the CDR3. J gave up 0 bases and V 7 bases, and 6 bases lay outside the gene matches. Germline CDR1 is SQVTM and CDR2 is ANQGSEA. Here the CDR3 DNA reads TGCAGCGGCCTAGCGGTTAACTCCTACAATGAGCAGTTCTTC. As protein: CSGLAVNSYNEQFF.

This clone has a handful of counts. V and J are TRBV6-5 and TRBJ2-5; TRBD2 aligns across 10 bases. The CDR3 runs 15 residues. Trimming took 6 bases from V and 5 from J; bases not matched to a gene: 9. Per the germline V gene, CDR1 is MNHEY and CDR2 is SVGAGI. CDR3 nucleotides: TGTGCCAGCAGAAGGACTAGCGGAGGGGGGGAGACCCAGTACTTC. Amino acids: CASRRTSGGGETQYF.

The V call is TRBV18, the J call TRBJ2-3; D perhaps matches TRBD1 (5 bases). Germline V gives CDR1 KGHSH, CDR2 LQKENI. There are 15 residues in the CDR3. V lost 4 bases and J 7 bases, leaving 18 bases between the germline ends. The CDR3 spells CASSRRQSREYTQYF. CDR3 DNA sequence: TGTGCCAGCTCACGGCGACAGTCAAGGGAATATACGCAGTATTTT.

The chain carries TRBV18 and TRBJ2-7; possibly TRBD2 for D (5 bases). The V end was cut by 2 bases, the J end by 2 bases, with 13 bases between. The length of the CDR3 is 15 residues. In germline, CDR1 is KGHSH, CDR2 LQKENI. CDR3 sequence reads: CASSPGLPEPYEQYF. CDR3 nucleotide sequence: TGTGCCAGCTCACCAGGACTCCCGGAGCCCTACGAGCAGTACTTC.

The chain carries TRBV10-1 and TRBJ1-3, with TRBD1 as a possible D gene (6 bases). Germline V gene lookup returns CDR1 WNHNN and CDR2 SYGVQD (reference sequence). The CDR3 sequence is 14 residues long. V lost 6 bases, J lost 4 bases, and 13 bases lay in between. The CDR3, as DNA: TGCGCCAGCAGCCCCGGACAGAAAGGAAACACCATATATTTT. This codes for CASSPGQKGNTIYF.